This paragraph reports one T cell receptor (beta chain). Measured with immunoSEQ multiplex PCR; TCRdb has only the in-frame clones, and not every one. This table has about 90,000 clones, 75% to 85% appearing once. CDR3 length: 19 amino acids. Germline loops: CDR1 WNHNN, CDR2 SYGVQD (reference sequence). Between the trimmed V and J ends, which lost 2 bases and 7 bases, there was a span of 27 bases. This sample is drawn from a study of blood T cell repertoires in COVID-19. At the level of the study: Some COVID-19 samples were acute and others convalescent; all came from the United States, Italy and Spain. From T cells, B-cell-depleted T cells, or PBMCs came the material, which was cDNA or gDNA.

This receptor was taken from a woman between 70 and 85 years old with acute or convalescent COVID-19. The chain has TRBV10-1 and TRBJ2-1; perhaps TRBD2 as D (6 bases). The sample was peripheral blood. CDR3 bases: TGCGCCAGCAGTGAGGGCCCCCCTCCGCCCCGGCGGGGTACGAATGAGCAGTTCTTC. Translating it yields CASSEGPPPPRRGTNEQFF.